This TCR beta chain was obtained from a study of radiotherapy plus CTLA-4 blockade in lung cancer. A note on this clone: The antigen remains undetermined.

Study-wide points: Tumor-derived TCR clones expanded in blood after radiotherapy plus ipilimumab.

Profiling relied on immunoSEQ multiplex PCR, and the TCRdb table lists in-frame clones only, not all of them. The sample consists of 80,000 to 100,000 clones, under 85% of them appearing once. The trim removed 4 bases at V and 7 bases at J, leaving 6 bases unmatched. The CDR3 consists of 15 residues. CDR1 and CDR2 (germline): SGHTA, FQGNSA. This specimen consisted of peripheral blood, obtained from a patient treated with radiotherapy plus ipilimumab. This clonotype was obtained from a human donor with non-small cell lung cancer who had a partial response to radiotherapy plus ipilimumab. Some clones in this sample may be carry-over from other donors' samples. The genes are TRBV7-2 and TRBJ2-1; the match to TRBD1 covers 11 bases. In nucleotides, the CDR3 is TGTGCCAGCAGCTCGGGACAGGGGGGCGGTAATGAGCAGTTCTTC. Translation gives CASSSGQGGGNEQFF.